A selection of T cell receptor beta chains follows, all from one sample in a study of blood T cells in healthy people across ages. MiXCR, applied by TCRdb to the 5' RACE reads, yields one record per CDR3 protein. The sample lists hundreds of thousands of distinct CDR3 sequences; 40% to 50% were seen once. Sequenced material: blood. The receptors originated from a man between 60 and 70 years old in good health. Both conserved end residues are part of each CDR3. D genes are given only for firm matches. Clone sizes are given selectively: once, few, many, or a class where the clone is expanded.

d_gene	v_gene	abundance	j_gene	CDR3nt	CDR3aa
-	TRBV12-3/TRBV12-4	few	TRBJ2-1	TGTGCCAGCAGTTTATGGGCCAATGAGCAGTTCTTC	CASSLWANEQFF
-	TRBV20-1	-	TRBJ2-3	TGCAGTCTCAGAGGGAGGGGGCGCGGAGATACGCAGTATTTT	CSLRGRGRGDTQYF
-	TRBV20-1	few	TRBJ2-5	TGCAGTGCTAGAGCTCCACCGGGCCAAGAGACCCAGTACTTC	CSARAPPGQETQYF
TRBD1	TRBV14	few	TRBJ1-2	TGTGCCAGCAGCCAAGATCGGCGGGACAGAGAAGGCTACACCTTC	CASSQDRRDREGYTF
TRBD1	TRBV20-1	few	TRBJ1-2	TGCAGTGCTAGAGATTTCGGACAGGGGGCGGACTATGGCTACACCTTC	CSARDFGQGADYGYTF
TRBD1	TRBV5-1	once	TRBJ2-7	TGCGCCAGCAGCTTGGTCCGGGACAGGGGATACAATGAGCAGTACTTC	CASSLVRDRGYNEQYF
-	TRBV25-1	-	TRBJ1-3	TGTGCCAGCAGTGACGATGGTCGGAACACCATATATTTT	CASSDDGRNTIYF
-	TRBV27	-	TRBJ1-1	TGTGCCAGCAGTTCTGTGACTGAAGCTTTCTTT	CASSSVTEAFF
TRBD1	TRBV24-1	-	TRBJ1-2	TGTGCCACCAGTGACCCTTCCGCACAGGGGGTGCCATATGGCTACACCTTC	CATSDPSAQGVPYGYTF
-	TRBV7-2	-	TRBJ2-7	TGTGCCAGCAGCCAGGAGCTGAGTGCCTACGAGCAGTACTTC	CASSQELSAYEQYF
-	TRBV12-3/TRBV12-4	-	TRBJ2-1	TGTGCCAGCAGTCCTCCATATGGGCAACGGAGCGGTGAGCAGTTCTTC	CASSPPYGQRSGEQFF
TRBD2	TRBV11-2	-	TRBJ2-3	TGTGCCAGCAGCCCGGGACCAGCGGGGTACACAGATACGCAGTATTTT	CASSPGPAGYTDTQYF
TRBD1	TRBV11-2	many	TRBJ2-7	TGTGCCAGCAGCATGGGACAGGACTACGAGCAGTACTTC	CASSMGQDYEQYF
-	TRBV2	-	TRBJ1-2	TGTGCCAGCAGGCCACCGGGGAAGGTAATAGAGGGCTACACCTTC	CASRPPGKVIEGYTF
TRBD1	TRBV7-7	once	TRBJ2-5	TGTGCTAGCAGCCGGACAGGGGAGAAGGAGACCCAGTACTTC	CASSRTGEKETQYF
-	TRBV4-3	-	TRBJ2-1	TGCGCCAGCAGCCAAAATCTTCCCCAGGTGCAGTTCTTC	CASSQNLPQVQFF
-	TRBV27	-	TRBJ2-7	TGTGCCAGCGATGACAGATCCTACGAGCAGTACTTC	CASDDRSYEQYF
-	TRBV20-1	few	TRBJ2-7	TGCAGTGCCCCTCGGCAGGGGTATTACGAGCAGTACTTC	CSAPRQGYYEQYF
TRBD1	TRBV7-9	-	TRBJ1-1	TGTGCCAGCAGTTTACAGGGGGCTGGGAACACTGAAGCTTTCTTT	CASSLQGAGNTEAFF
TRBD2	TRBV7-2	-	TRBJ2-1	TGTGCCAGCAGCCTCAGCGGGGTAATGGGCTCCTACAATGAGCAGTTCTTC	CASSLSGVMGSYNEQFF
-	TRBV6-5	-	TRBJ2-7	TGTGCCAGCAGTTACAATCAAGGCAGGCGACGTGGCTACGAGCAGTACTTC	CASSYNQGRRRGYEQYF
-	TRBV20-1	-	TRBJ1-1	TGCAGTGCTAGGGGGGGTTCCTCAGGGAACACTGAAGCTTTCTTT	CSARGGSSGNTEAFF
-	TRBV12-3/TRBV12-4	-	TRBJ2-5	TGTGCCAGCAGTAATACCTACAATGAGCAGTACTTC	CASSNTYNEQYF
-	TRBV7-2	many	TRBJ1-6	TGTGCCAGCAGCGCCTTGGGTTCACCCCTCCACTTT	CASSALGSPLHF
TRBD2	TRBV6-5	-	TRBJ2-1	TGTGCCAGCAGTTATAGGACTAGCGGGGACAATGAGCAGTTCTTC	CASSYRTSGDNEQFF
TRBD1	TRBV4-1	-	TRBJ1-4	TGCGCCAGCAGCCTCGGACAGGGGAAGCAGGAAAAACTGTTTTTT	CASSLGQGKQEKLFF
-	TRBV29-1	-	TRBJ1-2	TGCAGCGCCGGGCACTCAGGTTATGGCTACACCTTC	CSAGHSGYGYTF
-	TRBV20-1	few	TRBJ2-5	TGCAGTGCTAGAGAGGGCAGGGAGAAAAAAGAGACCCAGTACTTC	CSAREGREKKETQYF
-	TRBV12-3/TRBV12-4	-	TRBJ1-6	TGTGCCAGCAGTTCCGGGACGGCCTGGAATTCACCCCTCCACTTT	CASSSGTAWNSPLHF
-	TRBV6-2/TRBV6-3	-	TRBJ2-1	TGTGCCAGCAGTTACTCGATGGGGGGGGGCATCGATGAGCAGTTCTTC	CASSYSMGGGIDEQFF
-	TRBV7-6	many	TRBJ2-1	TGTGCCAGCAGCCCAAAACGAATAGGGACGAACAATGAGCAGTTCTTC	CASSPKRIGTNNEQFF
-	TRBV7-2	-	TRBJ2-5	TGTGCCAGCAGCTTAGGAAATGGGGCCCAAGAGACCCAGTACTTC	CASSLGNGAQETQYF
-	TRBV27	once	TRBJ1-1	TGTGCCAGCAGTTTCCGCAGGGCAAGGGGTAACACTGAAGCTTTCTTT	CASSFRRARGNTEAFF
TRBD1	TRBV20-1	-	TRBJ2-1	TGCAGTGCCCCTCTGGTCAGGGGGCCCTACAGTGAGCAGTTCTTC	CSAPLVRGPYSEQFF
-	TRBV3-1	few	TRBJ1-4	TGTGCCAGCAGCCGGAACAGGCCTGACAATGAAAAACTGTTTTTT	CASSRNRPDNEKLFF
TRBD1	TRBV4-3	few	TRBJ1-4	TGCGCCAGCAGCCATCCGGGACAGAAGAATGAAAAACTGTTTTTT	CASSHPGQKNEKLFF
-	TRBV9	-	TRBJ2-1	TGTGCCAGCAGCGTAGACACGGTGAGTAACAATGAGCAGTTCTTC	CASSVDTVSNNEQFF
-	TRBV20-1	few	TRBJ2-7	TGCAGTGCTAGCCCAGGGGTCGGGGTGGGTAGAAGGTCGGAGCAGTACTTC	CSASPGVGVGRRSEQYF
-	TRBV2	-	TRBJ2-5	TGTTCCAGCAGTATACTAGCTTACCAAGAGACCCAGTACTTC	CSSSILAYQETQYF
-	TRBV20-1	once	TRBJ2-1	TGCAGTGCCTACGACTGGAGCTCCTACAATGAGCAGTTCTTC	CSAYDWSSYNEQFF
-	TRBV7-2	-	TRBJ2-7	TGTGCCAGCAGCTCCCAATCGGGTCGGGGGGCCTACAATGAGCAGTACTTC	CASSSQSGRGAYNEQYF
TRBD2	TRBV18	-	TRBJ2-5	TGTGCCAGCAGCCCGGGGGGTAAAGAGACCCAGTACTTC	CASSPGGKETQYF
TRBD1	TRBV9	-	TRBJ2-3	TGTGCCAGCAGCGTAGGACAGGGTGTTACAGATACGCAGTATTTT	CASSVGQGVTDTQYF
TRBD1	TRBV20-1	-	TRBJ1-2	TGCAGTGCTAGGGCGGACAGGCGAGATTTTAATAACTATGGCTACACCTTC	CSARADRRDFNNYGYTF
-	TRBV29-1	few	TRBJ2-3	TGCAGCGTTGATTTGCACGCCCCTAGCACAGATACGCAGTATTTT	CSVDLHAPSTDTQYF
-	TRBV3-1	few	TRBJ1-5	TGTGCCAGCAGCCAGACCCCAGGGGCGCCCCAGCATTTT	CASSQTPGAPQHF
TRBD1	TRBV10-3	few	TRBJ2-7	TGTGCCATCAGTGATAGGACAGGGAAGGACGAGCAGTACTTC	CAISDRTGKDEQYF
-	TRBV15	many	TRBJ2-5	TGTGCCACCAGCACTACAGGGAGGAGGCAGACCCAGTACTTC	CATSTTGRRQTQYF
-	TRBV4-3	few	TRBJ2-1	TGCGCCAGCAGCCAATTTGAAGGGTATGAGCAGTTCTTC	CASSQFEGYEQFF
TRBD1	TRBV7-2	-	TRBJ2-3	TGTGCCAGCAGCTTAAACAGGGGGATCACAGATACGCAGTATTTT	CASSLNRGITDTQYF
TRBD1	TRBV3-1	few	TRBJ1-2	TGTGCCAGCAGCCGGGTACAGGGGGCAGAAGGCTACACCTTC	CASSRVQGAEGYTF